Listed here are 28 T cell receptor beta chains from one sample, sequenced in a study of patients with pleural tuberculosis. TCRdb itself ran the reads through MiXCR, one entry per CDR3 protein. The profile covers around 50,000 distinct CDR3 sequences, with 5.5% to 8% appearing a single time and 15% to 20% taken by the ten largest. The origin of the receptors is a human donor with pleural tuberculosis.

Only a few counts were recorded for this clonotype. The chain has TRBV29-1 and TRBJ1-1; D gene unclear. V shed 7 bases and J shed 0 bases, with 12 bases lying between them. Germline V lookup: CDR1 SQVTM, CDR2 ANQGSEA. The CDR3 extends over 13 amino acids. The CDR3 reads CSACASLNTEAFF. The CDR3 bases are TGCAGCGCATGTGCGTCACTGAACACTGAAGCTTTCTTT.

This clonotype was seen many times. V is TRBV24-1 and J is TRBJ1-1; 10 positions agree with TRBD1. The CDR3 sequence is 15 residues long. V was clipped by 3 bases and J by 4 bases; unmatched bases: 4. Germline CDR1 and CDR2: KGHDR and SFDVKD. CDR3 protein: CATSDPDRGGTEAFF. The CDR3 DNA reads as TGTGCCACCAGTGATCCGGACAGGGGGGGCACTGAAGCTTTCTTT.

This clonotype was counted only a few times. CDR3 amino acids: CAIRDSLGNEQFF. The DNA of the CDR3 is TGTGCCATCCGGGACAGCCTTGGAAATGAGCAGTTCTTC. This chain links TRBV10-3 with TRBJ2-1; 7 bases are shared with TRBD1. The CDR3 has 13 amino acids. The V gene's germline CDR1 is ENHRY and CDR2 SYGVKD. With V trimmed by 8 bases and J by 7 bases, 8 bases remained unmatched.

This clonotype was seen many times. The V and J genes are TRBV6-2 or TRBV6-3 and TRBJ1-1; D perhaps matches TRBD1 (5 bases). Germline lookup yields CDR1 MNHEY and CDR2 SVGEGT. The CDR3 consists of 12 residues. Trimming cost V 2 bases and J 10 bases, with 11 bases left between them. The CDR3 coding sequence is TGTGCCAGCAGTTACCTGGGGCGGGGAGCTTTCTTT. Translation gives CASSYLGRGAFF.

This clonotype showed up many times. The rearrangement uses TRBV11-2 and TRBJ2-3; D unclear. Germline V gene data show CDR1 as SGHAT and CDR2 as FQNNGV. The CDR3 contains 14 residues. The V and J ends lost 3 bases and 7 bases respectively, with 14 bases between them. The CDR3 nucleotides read TGTGCCAGCAGCTTCCAGGTGGACCGCAATACGCAGTATTTT. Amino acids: CASSFQVDRNTQYF.

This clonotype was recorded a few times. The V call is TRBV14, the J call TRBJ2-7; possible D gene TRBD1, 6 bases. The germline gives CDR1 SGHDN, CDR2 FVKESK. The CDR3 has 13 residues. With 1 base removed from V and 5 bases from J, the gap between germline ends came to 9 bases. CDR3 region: CASSQGGGHEQYF. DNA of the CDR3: TGTGCCAGCAGCCAAGGTGGGGGCCACGAGCAGTACTTC. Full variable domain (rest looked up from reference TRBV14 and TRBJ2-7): EAGVTQFPSHSVIEKGQTVTLRCDPISGHDNLYWYRRVMGKEIKFLLHFVKESKQDESGMPNNRFLAERTGGTYSTLKVQPAELEDSGVYFCASSQGGGHEQYFGPGTRLTVT.

The chain's CDR3 is CASSRVQNTEAFF. The CDR3 bases are TGTGCCAGCAGCCGCGTCCAGAACACTGAAGCTTTCTTT. This chain links TRBV12-3 or TRBV12-4 with TRBJ1-1, with D unclear. V was trimmed by 6 bases and J by 1 base, leaving 9 bases between them. The CDR3 consists of 13 residues.

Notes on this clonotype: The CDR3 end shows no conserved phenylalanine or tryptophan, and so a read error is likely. CDR3 sequence: CASSGEGGTDTQYS. CDR3 coding DNA: TGTGCCAGCAGTGGGGAAGGGGGCACAGATACGCAGTATTCT. The chain couples TRBV2 to TRBJ2-3; D may be TRBD1 (5 bases). Trimming took 4 bases from V and 1 from J, leaving 9 bases between them. The CDR3 contains 14 residues. Germline values: CDR1 SNHLY, CDR2 FYNNEI.

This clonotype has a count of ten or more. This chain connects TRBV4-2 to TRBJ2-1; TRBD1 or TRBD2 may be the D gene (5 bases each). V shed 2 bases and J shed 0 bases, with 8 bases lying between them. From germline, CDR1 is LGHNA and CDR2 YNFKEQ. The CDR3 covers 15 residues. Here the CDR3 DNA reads TGTGCCAGCAGCCAACCAGGGAGCTCCTACAATGAGCAGTTCTTC. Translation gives CASSQPGSSYNEQFF.

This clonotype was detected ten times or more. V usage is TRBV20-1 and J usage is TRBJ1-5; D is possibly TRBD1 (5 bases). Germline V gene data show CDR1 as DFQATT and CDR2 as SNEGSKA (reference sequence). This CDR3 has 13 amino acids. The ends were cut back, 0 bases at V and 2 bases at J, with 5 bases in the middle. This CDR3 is CSAREQGNQPQHF. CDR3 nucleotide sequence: TGCAGTGCTAGAGAACAGGGCAATCAGCCCCAGCATTTT.

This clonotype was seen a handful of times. DNA of the CDR3: TGTGCCAGCTCTCCAGGGGGCGAAAGCTACAATGAGCAGTTCTTC. Translation gives CASSPGGESYNEQFF. This chain links TRBV18 with TRBJ2-1; 8 bases agree with TRBD1. The germline CDR1 and CDR2 sequences are KGHSH and LQKENI. This CDR3 contains 15 residues. J was trimmed by 3 bases and V by 6 bases; bases with no gene match: 7.

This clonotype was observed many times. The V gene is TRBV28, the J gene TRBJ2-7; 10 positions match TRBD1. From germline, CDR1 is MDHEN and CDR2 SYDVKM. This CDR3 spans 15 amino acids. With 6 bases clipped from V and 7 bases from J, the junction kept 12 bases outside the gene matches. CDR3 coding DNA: TGTGCCAGCAGATCACCGGGACAGGGGACGCGGGAGCAGTACTTC. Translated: CASRSPGQGTREQYF.

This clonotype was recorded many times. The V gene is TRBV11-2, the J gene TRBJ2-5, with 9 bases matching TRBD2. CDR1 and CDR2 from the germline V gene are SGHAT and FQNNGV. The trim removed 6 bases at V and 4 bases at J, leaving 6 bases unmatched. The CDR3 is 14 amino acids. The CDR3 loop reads CASSQRSGRETQYF. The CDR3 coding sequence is TGTGCCAGCAGTCAGCGTAGCGGGAGAGAGACCCAGTACTTC. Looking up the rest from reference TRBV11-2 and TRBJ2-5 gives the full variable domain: EAGVAQSPRYKIIEKRQSVAFWCNPISGHATLYWYQQILGQGPKLLIQFQNNGVVDDSQLPKDRFSAERLKGVDSTLKIQPAKLEDSAVYLCASSQRSGRETQYFGPGTRLLVL.

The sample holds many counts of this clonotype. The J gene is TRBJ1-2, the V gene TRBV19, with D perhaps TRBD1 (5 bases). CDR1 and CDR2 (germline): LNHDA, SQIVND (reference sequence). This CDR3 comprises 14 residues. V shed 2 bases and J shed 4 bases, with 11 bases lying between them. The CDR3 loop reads CASSITGLLYGYTF. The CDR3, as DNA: TGTGCCAGTAGTATAACGGGACTCCTCTATGGCTACACCTTC.

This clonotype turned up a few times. CDR3 DNA: TGTGCCTCTCCAGGGAATGCGTACACTGAAGCTTTCTTT. Its translation: CASPGNAYTEAFF. The V and J genes are TRBV10-3 and TRBJ1-1, with D perhaps matching TRBD1 (5 bases). Trimming removed 11 bases from V and 3 bases from J, with 16 bases in between. Germline V gives CDR1 ENHRY, CDR2 SYGVKD. The CDR3 length is 13 residues.

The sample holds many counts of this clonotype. The CDR3 here is CSAARTGAGYTF. In nucleotides, the CDR3 is TGCAGTGCGGCCCGGACAGGGGCTGGCTACACCTTC. The chain carries TRBV20-1 and TRBJ1-2; TRBD1 agrees at 9 bases. V trimming: 6 bases; J trimming: 7 bases; junction bases outside the gene matches: 6. Germline V lookup: CDR1 DFQATT, CDR2 SNEGSKA (reference sequence). This CDR3 has 12 residues.

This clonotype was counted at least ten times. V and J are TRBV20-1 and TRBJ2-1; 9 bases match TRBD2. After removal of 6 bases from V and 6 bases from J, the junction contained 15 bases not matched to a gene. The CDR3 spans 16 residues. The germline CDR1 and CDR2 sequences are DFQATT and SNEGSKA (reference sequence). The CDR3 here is CSASGTSLAVGNEQFF. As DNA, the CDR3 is TGCAGTGCGAGTGGGACTAGCCTAGCGGTGGGCAATGAGCAGTTCTTC.

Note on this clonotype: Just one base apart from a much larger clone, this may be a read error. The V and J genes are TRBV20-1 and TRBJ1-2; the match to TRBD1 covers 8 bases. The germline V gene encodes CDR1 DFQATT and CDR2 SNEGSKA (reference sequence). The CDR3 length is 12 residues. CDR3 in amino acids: CRAFDRGSGYTF. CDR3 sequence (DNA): TGCCGTGCTTTCGACAGGGGAAGCGGCTACACCTTC.

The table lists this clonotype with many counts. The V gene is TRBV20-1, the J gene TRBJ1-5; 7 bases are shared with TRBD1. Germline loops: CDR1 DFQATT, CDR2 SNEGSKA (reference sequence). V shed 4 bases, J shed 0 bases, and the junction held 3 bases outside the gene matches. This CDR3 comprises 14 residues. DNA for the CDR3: TGCAGTGCTACCGGGACAGCTAGCAATCAGCCCCAGCATTTT. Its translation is CSATGTASNQPQHF.

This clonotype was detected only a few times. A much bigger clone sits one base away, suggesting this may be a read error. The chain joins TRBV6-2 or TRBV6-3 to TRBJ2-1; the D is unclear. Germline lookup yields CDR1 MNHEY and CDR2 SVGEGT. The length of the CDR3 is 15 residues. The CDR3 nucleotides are TGTGCCAGCAGTTACGTCAAGAGCTCCTACAATGGGCAGTTCTTC. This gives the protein CASSYVKSSYNGQFF.

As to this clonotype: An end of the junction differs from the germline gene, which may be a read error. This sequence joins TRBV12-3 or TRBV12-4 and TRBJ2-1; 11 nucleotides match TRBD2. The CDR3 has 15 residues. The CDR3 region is CASSVAGGPHNEQFF. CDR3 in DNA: TGTGCCAGCAGTGTAGCGGGAGGGCCCCACAATGAGCAGTTCTTC.

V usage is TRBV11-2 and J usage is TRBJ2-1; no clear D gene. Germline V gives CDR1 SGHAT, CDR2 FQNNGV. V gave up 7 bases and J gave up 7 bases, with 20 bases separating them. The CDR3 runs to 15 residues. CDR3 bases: TGTGCCAGCACCTCCGGCCCCGCGCTGAGAAATGAGCAGTTCTTC. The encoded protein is CASTSGPALRNEQFF.

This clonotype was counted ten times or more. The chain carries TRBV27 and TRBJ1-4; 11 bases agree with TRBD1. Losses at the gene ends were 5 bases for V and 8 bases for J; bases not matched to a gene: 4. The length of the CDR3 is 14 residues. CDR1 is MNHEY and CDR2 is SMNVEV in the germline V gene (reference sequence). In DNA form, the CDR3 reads TGTGCCAGCAGTCCGGACAGGGGGCGAGAAAAACTGTTTTTT. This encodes CASSPDRGREKLFF.

The chain's CDR3 is CASSPPGYLNQPQHF. In DNA, the CDR3 is TGTGCCAGCAGCCCCCCAGGGTATCTCAATCAGCCCCAGCATTTT. The rearrangement links TRBV11-2 to TRBJ1-5; TRBD1 might be the D (5 bases). This CDR3 has 15 amino acids. From germline, CDR1 is SGHAT and CDR2 FQNNGV. V lost 5 bases and J lost 3, with 14 bases in between.

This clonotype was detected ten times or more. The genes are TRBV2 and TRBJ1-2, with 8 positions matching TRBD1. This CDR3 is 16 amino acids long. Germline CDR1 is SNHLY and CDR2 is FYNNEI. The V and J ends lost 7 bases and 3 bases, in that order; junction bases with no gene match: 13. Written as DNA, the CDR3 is TGTGCCAGCACCGAAGCAGGGGGCATGGGCTACTATGGCTACACCTTC. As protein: CASTEAGGMGYYGYTF.

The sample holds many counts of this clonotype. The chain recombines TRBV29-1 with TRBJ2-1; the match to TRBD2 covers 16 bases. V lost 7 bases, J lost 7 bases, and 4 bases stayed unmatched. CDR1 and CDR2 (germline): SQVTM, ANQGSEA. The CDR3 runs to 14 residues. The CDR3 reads CSEGTSGRGNEQFF. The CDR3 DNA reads TGCAGCGAAGGGACTAGCGGGAGGGGAAATGAGCAGTTCTTC.

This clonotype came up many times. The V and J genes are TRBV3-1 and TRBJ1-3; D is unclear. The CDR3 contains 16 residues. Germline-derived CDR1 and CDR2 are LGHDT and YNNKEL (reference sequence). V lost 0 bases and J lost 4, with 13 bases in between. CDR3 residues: CASSQDISSGGNTIYF. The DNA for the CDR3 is TGTGCCAGCAGCCAAGATATTTCAAGCGGGGGAAACACCATATATTTT.

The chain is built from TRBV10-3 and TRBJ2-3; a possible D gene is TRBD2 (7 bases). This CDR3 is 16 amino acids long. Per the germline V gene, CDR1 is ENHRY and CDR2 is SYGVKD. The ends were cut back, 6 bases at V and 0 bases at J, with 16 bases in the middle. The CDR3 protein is CAIRGAGRLSTDTQYF. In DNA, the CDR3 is TGTGCCATCAGGGGGGCCGGGAGGCTAAGCACAGATACGCAGTATTTT.